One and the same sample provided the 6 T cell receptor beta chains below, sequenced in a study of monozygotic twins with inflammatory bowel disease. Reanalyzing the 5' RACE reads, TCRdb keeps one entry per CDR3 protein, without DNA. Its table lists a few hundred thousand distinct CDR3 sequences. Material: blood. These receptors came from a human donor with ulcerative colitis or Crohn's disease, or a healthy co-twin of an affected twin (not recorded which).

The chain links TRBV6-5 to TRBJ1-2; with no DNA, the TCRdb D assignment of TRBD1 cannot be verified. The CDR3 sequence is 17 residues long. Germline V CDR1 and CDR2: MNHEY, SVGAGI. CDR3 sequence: CASSYWNPGTGEDGYTF.

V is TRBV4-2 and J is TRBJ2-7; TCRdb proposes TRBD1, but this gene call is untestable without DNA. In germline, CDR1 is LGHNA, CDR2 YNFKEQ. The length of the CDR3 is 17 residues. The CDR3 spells CASSQILGTNSSYEQYF.

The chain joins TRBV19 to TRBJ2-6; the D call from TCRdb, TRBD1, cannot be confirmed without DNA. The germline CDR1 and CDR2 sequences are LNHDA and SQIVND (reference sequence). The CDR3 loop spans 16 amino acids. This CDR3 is CATTTGGDPGANVLTF.

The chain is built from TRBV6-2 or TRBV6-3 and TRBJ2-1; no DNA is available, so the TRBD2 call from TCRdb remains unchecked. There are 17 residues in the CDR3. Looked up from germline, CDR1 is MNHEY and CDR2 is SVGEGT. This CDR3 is CASSYSGLAGIYNEQFF.

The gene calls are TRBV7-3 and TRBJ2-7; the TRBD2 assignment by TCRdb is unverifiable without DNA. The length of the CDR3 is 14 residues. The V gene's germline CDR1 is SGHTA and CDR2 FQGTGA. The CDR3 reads CASSFHSGSYEQYF.

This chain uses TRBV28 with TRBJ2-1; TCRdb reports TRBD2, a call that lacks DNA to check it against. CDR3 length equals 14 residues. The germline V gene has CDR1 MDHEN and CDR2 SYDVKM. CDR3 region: CASTAGGGYNEQFF.